This TCR beta chain was identified in a study of beta chain features in type 1 diabetes (dated by TCRdb to 2017 to 2018). A note on the overall study: Mean age, gender distribution, total cell number and subset yield were not different between patients and healthy donors. A total of some 110 million sorted cells were examined across all samples, and the number of cells per subset was strongly correlated with RNA yield. The study compared the TCRB repertoires of sorted circulating CD4+ T cell subsets in recently diagnosed type 1 diabetes patients with those in matched healthy donors. Naive and central memory subsets were obtained from all 30 or so donors, but regulatory and stem cell-like memory subsets were isolated from only 8 patients and roughly 8 healthy donors. What the authors observed across the whole study: The naive, central memory and regulatory TCRB repertoires appeared to resemble one another more closely among patients than among healthy donors. At VDJ recombination sites, patients with type 1 diabetes made fewer insertions and deleted more nucleotides, a pattern implying thymic rearrangement abnormalities. Type 1 diabetes patients showed a moderate but significant shortening of TCRB CDR3 length in all four CD4+ subsets. HLA sub-analyses involved small numbers of individuals, so any influence of HLA type on TCRB rearrangement remained unresolved. PCR might favor shorter templates, but patient and control samples were amplified and corrected together, so any skew would affect both groups equally. Because cDNA rather than genomic DNA was sequenced, highly expressing activated cells could have been over-represented, although no difference in activation and CD3 levels was found between groups.

The High Capacity cDNA Reverse Transcription Kit was used to reverse transcribe all of the isolated RNA, meaning that expressed TCRB transcripts were what got sequenced. Naive, central memory and regulatory T cell samples underwent deep immunoSEQ sequencing, averaging about 3.57 million total reads per sample. Sorted cells were lysed in RLT buffer and RNA was extracted with DNase-treated RNeasy Micro or Mini kits, depending on cell number. To prevent cross-contamination, each cell subset was processed individually, whereas patient and healthy donor samples were processed jointly. Using the immunoSEQ multiplex PCR, TCRB sequences were amplified from cDNA into 87-bp fragments spanning the CDR3 region. Sequencing of the amplicons was done on the Illumina HiSeq platform. Turning to the authors' computational methods: PCR bias was computationally corrected using synthetic template baselines, reads within Hamming distance 2 were collapsed, and singletons that could not be merged were discarded. Reads were aligned against IMGT to assign V, D and J genes, CDR3 length and insertions or deletions at six rearrangement sites. Within each subset, clonotype counts were normalized to the number of sorted cells before true diversity and Gini coefficients were calculated with the tcR R package. The overlap coefficient, calculated on TCRB nucleotide sequences, was used to quantify repertoire sharing. The clones in this table, taken by TCRdb from immuneACCESS, are in-frame only. Not every clone is retained; where verified, under half of the shortfall comes from an unresolved V gene, and the cause of the rest is unknown. The V and J calls and clone size are taken from that table; D and trimming were inferred from the DNA. The sample yields about 68,000 clones; around 49% were counted once. The top ten clonotypes cover 0.65% to 0.85% of the sample.

This clone was seen only a few times. Its binding antigen is unknown. Within one base of it there is no much larger clone, and no base qualities were kept. The CDR3 spans 14 residues, from the cysteine through the phenylalanine. The kept DNA is CDR3 alone, 42 bases in frame from the first base. CDR1 MNHEY and CDR2 SMNVEV are derived from the germline V gene (reference sequence). V loses 5 bases of germline sequence and J loses 0 bases, and the interval between the two ends is 11 bases. From each donor, a single peripheral blood sample of approximately 0.11 L on average was drawn into heparinised tubes. A BD FACSAria II was used to sort naive, central memory, regulatory and stem cell-like memory CD4+ T cells with a panel that included CD45RO, CCR7, CD25, CD127, CD95 and CD27. Purity was above 95% for every sorted population. Right away, PBMCs were isolated by Lymphoprep density gradient centrifugation and were stained directly, with no culture step. To minimize batch effects, samples were stained and sorted in pairs, one healthy donor with one patient per experiment.

Sequencing used central memory CD4+ T cells from blood. Recombination joined TRBV27 with TRBJ2-7; the D gene is possibly TRBD2, with 6 bases matching. This clonotype was obtained from a man aged 25 to 45 with type 1 diabetes. The DNA is TGTGCCAGCAGTGGCCGGGGGAGCTCCTACGAGCAGTACTTC. Its protein is CASSGRGSSYEQYF.